This TCR beta chain is drawn from a study of response to subunit inactivated influenza vaccine. As to this clonotype: What it binds is not known.

This CDR3 is built from 17 residues. The germline V gene encodes CDR1 MNHEY and CDR2 SVGAGI. V lost 5 bases, J lost 3 bases, and 9 bases stayed unmatched. TCRdb recomputed calls from the RT-PCR reads with MiXCR, one row per CDR3 protein. The top ten hold roughly 12% of the sample, which has hundreds of thousands of distinct CDR3 sequences, approximately 14% seen once. Overall study findings and caveats: Few additional T cells are recruited per seasonal influenza vaccination, authors suggested.

The source of this sequence is a man aged 50-59 years who received an inactivated influenza vaccine. The starting material was PBMCs from blood, obtained about 11 days after vaccination. The chain combines TRBV6-5 with TRBJ2-5; TRBD2 agrees at 13 bases. The CDR3 DNA is TGTGCCAGCAGTCACACCCCCGGACTAGCGGGGGAAGAGACCCAGTACTTC. Amino acids: CASSHTPGLAGEETQYF.